The rows below give T cell receptor beta chains drawn from one sample of a study of T cells after yellow fever vaccination. TCRdb re-analysed the 5' RACE reads in MiXCR, keeping a single row per CDR3 protein. Among approximately 160,000 distinct CDR3 sequences listed, approximately 10% were seen once. Sample: CD8+ T cells sorted from PBMCs, taken 45 days after the yellow fever booster vaccination. All receptors come from a man younger than 35 who received the YFV17D yellow fever vaccine. Each CDR3 is given with its conserved first and last residue. D genes are given only for firm matches. Not all rows give a size; the values are once, few, many and, for expanded clones, a class.

D: .; size: .; J: TRBJ2-3; V: TRBV7-9; DNA: TGTGCCAGCAGCTTAACCGGGGGCAAAACAGATACGCAGTATTTT; CDR3: CASSLTGGKTDTQYF
D: TRBD2; size: few; J: TRBJ2-3; V: TRBV6-2/TRBV6-3; DNA: TGTGCCAGCAGGCGGACTAGCGGCACAGATACGCAGTATTTT; CDR3: CASRRTSGTDTQYF
D: TRBD2; size: few; J: TRBJ2-1; V: TRBV11-2; DNA: TGTGCCAGCAGCGCATCAGGACTAGCGGGGGGGACAAAGGCGCAGTTCTTC; CDR3: CASSASGLAGGTKAQFF
D: .; size: .; J: TRBJ2-1; V: TRBV20-1; DNA: TGCAGTGCTAGAGGGGACGACTCCTACAATGAGCAGTTCTTC; CDR3: CSARGDDSYNEQFF
D: .; size: few; J: TRBJ2-1; V: TRBV6-5; DNA: TGTGCCAGCAGTTACTCGGGGGACACGGGCCGGTACGGCTACAATGAGCAGTTCTTC; CDR3: CASSYSGDTGRYGYNEQFF
D: .; size: .; J: TRBJ2-7; V: TRBV12-3/TRBV12-4; DNA: TGTGCCAGCAGTTTAGCGCGGGGCCTCCCAGCCTACGAGCAGTACTTC; CDR3: CASSLARGLPAYEQYF
D: .; size: .; J: TRBJ1-2; V: TRBV7-9; DNA: TGTGCCAGCAGCTTAGCGCGGGGACTCGCTAACTATGGCTACACCTTC; CDR3: CASSLARGLANYGYTF
D: .; size: .; J: TRBJ1-2; V: TRBV6-2/TRBV6-3; DNA: TGTGCCAGCAGTTACTCGAGTCAGGGAAGCCCCTATGGCTACACCTTC; CDR3: CASSYSSQGSPYGYTF
D: .; size: many; J: TRBJ2-3; V: TRBV7-9; DNA: TGTGCCAGCAGCTCGTCAGGTGCAGATACGCAGTATTTT; CDR3: CASSSSGADTQYF
D: TRBD1; size: .; J: TRBJ2-5; V: TRBV7-8; DNA: TGTGCCAGCAGCTTAGGGCACAGGGGGCGGCAAGAGACCCAGTACTTC; CDR3: CASSLGHRGRQETQYF
D: .; size: .; J: TRBJ2-5; V: TRBV20-1; DNA: TGCAGTGCTAGCACAGTAGGAGGGGGGGCCGGGGAGACCCAGTACTTC; CDR3: CSASTVGGGAGETQYF
D: TRBD2; size: .; J: TRBJ2-1; V: TRBV7-2; DNA: TGTGCCAGCAGCCCACTATGGACTAGCGGGTTATACAATGAGCAGTTCTTC; CDR3: CASSPLWTSGLYNEQFF
D: TRBD2; size: medium-sized; J: TRBJ2-7; V: TRBV20-1; DNA: TGCAGTGCTTCGACTAGCGGGGGGGCCGGTTTTAACGAGCAGTACTTC; CDR3: CSASTSGGAGFNEQYF
D: .; size: .; J: TRBJ1-4; V: TRBV27; DNA: TGTGCCAGCAGTTCTGCCGGGGGGTTCGGTGAAAAACTGTTTTTT; CDR3: CASSSAGGFGEKLFF
D: TRBD1; size: many; J: TRBJ1-1; V: TRBV5-1; DNA: TGCGCCAGCCGAGAAATAGGGACAGGGGACACTGAAGCTTTCTTT; CDR3: CASREIGTGDTEAFF
D: TRBD2; size: few; J: TRBJ2-7; V: TRBV27; DNA: TGTGCCAGCAGTTTGGGAGGGACCTACGAGCAGTACTTC; CDR3: CASSLGGTYEQYF
D: .; size: few; J: TRBJ2-5; V: TRBV5-1; DNA: TGCGCCAGCAGCTTAATATCAACGGCCATCCAAGAGACCCAGTACTTC; CDR3: CASSLISTAIQETQYF
D: .; size: few; J: TRBJ1-1; V: TRBV4-1; DNA: TGCGCCAGCAGCCAAGCTCTCCGTTCGACAGGCTCTGAAGCTTTCTTT; CDR3: CASSQALRSTGSEAFF
D: .; size: .; J: TRBJ2-5; V: TRBV12-3/TRBV12-4; DNA: TGTGCCAGCAGTTTATTCGGGAAAGAGACCCAGTACTTC; CDR3: CASSLFGKETQYF
D: TRBD2; size: .; J: TRBJ2-1; V: TRBV4-2; DNA: TGTGCCAGCAGCCAAGCCCGGGAGGCAGGGTACAATGAGCAGTTCTTC; CDR3: CASSQAREAGYNEQFF
D: .; size: .; J: TRBJ1-2; V: TRBV25-1; DNA: TGTGCCAGCAGGGGAGATCGGACGGACTATGGCTACACCTTC; CDR3: CASRGDRTDYGYTF
D: TRBD1; size: once; J: TRBJ1-2; V: TRBV5-1; DNA: TGCGCCAGCAGCTTGGAAGGGACAGGGGTGGTCTATGGCTACACCTTC; CDR3: CASSLEGTGVVYGYTF
D: .; size: .; J: TRBJ1-5; V: TRBV15; DNA: TGTGCCACCAGCAGAGATCATGCCCCCAGCAACCCCCAGCATTTT; CDR3: CATSRDHAPSNPQHF
D: .; size: few; J: TRBJ1-1; V: TRBV27; DNA: TGTGCCAGCGGTCAGACAGTCATGAACACTGAAGCTTTCTTT; CDR3: CASGQTVMNTEAFF
D: .; size: .; J: TRBJ1-4; V: TRBV18; DNA: TGTGCCAGCTCACCACCGAGGGGGGATAATGAAAAACTGTTTTTT; CDR3: CASSPPRGDNEKLFF
D: TRBD1; size: few; J: TRBJ1-5; V: TRBV7-2; DNA: TGTGCCAGCAGCTTCAGGGGGCCTCAGCCCCAGCATTTT; CDR3: CASSFRGPQPQHF
D: TRBD1; size: many; J: TRBJ1-1; V: TRBV12-3/TRBV12-4; DNA: TGTGCCAGCAGCCGTACAGGGGGCACTGAAGCTTTCTTT; CDR3: CASSRTGGTEAFF
D: .; size: few; J: TRBJ2-1; V: TRBV5-1; DNA: TGCGCCAGCAGCTCCTCGCCAGTGGCGGGGAGAGCCTACAATGAGCAGTTCTTC; CDR3: CASSSSPVAGRAYNEQFF